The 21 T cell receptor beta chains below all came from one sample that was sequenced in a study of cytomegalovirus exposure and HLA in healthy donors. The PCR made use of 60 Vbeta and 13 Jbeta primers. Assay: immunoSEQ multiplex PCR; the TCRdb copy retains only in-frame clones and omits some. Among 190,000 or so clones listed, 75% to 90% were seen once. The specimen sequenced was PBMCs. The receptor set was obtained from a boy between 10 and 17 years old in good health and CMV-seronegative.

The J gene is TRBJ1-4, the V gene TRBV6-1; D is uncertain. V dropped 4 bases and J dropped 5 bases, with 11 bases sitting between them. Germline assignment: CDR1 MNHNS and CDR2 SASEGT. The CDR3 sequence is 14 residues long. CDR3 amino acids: CASSGQATNEKLFF. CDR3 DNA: TGTGCCAGCAGTGGGCAGGCGACCAATGAAAAACTGTTTTTT.

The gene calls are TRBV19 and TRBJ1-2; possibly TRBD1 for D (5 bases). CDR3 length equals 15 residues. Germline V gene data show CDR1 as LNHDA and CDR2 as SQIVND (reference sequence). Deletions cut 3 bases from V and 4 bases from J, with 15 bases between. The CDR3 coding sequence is TGTGCCAGTAGTATTGAGTTGCAGGGAATCTATGGCTACACCTTC. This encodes CASSIELQGIYGYTF.

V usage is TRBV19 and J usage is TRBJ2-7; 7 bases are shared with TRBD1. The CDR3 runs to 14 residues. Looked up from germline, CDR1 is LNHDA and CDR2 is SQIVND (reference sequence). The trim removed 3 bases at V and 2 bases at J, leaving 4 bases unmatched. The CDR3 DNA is TGTGCCAGTAGTATCAAAGGGACAGCCTACGAGCAGTACTTC. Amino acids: CASSIKGTAYEQYF.

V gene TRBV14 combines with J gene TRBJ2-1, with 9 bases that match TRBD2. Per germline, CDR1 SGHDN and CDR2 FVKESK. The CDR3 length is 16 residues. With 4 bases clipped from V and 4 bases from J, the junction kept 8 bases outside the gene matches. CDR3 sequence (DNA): TGTGCCAGCAGCCGCCTAGCGGGGACCGCTTACAATGAGCAGTTCTTC. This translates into CASSRLAGTAYNEQFF.

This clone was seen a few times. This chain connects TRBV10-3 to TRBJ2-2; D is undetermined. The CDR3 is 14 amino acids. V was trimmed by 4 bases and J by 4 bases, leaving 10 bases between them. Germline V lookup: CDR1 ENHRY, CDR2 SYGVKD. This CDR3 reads CAISAPRSTGELFF. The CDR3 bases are TGTGCCATCAGTGCCCCCAGATCCACCGGGGAGCTGTTTTTT.

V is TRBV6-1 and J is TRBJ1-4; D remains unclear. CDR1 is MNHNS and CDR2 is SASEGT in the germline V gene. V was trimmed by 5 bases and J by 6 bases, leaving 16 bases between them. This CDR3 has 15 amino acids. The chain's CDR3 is CASSSDRRADEKLFF. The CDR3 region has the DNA TGTGCCAGCAGTTCCGACCGGAGAGCAGATGAAAAACTGTTTTTT.

In DNA form, the CDR3 reads TGTGCCAGCAGTTGGAGGGGGAACACTGAAGCTTTCTTT. As protein: CASSWRGNTEAFF. The rearrangement joins TRBV6-5 to TRBJ1-1, with D perhaps matching TRBD1 (5 bases). This CDR3 has 13 amino acids. V was pared by 4 bases and J by 1 base, with 7 bases between. Germline V CDR1 and CDR2: MNHEY, SVGAGI.

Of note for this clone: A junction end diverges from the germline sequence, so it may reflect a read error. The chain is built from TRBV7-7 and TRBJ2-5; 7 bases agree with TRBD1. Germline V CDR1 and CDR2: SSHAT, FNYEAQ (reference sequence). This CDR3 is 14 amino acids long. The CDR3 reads CASSLRQGVKTQYF. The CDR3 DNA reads TGTGCTAGCAGCTTAAGACAGGGAGTAAAGACCCAGTACTTC.

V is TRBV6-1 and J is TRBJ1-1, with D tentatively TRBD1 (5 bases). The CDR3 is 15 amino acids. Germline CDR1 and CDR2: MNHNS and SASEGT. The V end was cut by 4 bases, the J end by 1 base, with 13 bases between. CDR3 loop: CASSAPGGGNTEAFF. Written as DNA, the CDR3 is TGTGCCAGCAGTGCTCCCGGGGGGGGGAACACTGAAGCTTTCTTT.

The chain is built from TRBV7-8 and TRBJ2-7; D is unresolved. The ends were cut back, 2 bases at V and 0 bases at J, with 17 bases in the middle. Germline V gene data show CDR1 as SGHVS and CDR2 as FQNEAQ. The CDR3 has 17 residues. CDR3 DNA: TGTGCCAGCAGCTTAAATGAGAAACGGAGAAGCTCCTACGAGCAGTACTTC. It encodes CASSLNEKRRSSYEQYF. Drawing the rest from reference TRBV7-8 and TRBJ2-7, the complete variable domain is GAGVSQSPRYKVAKRGQDVALRCDPISGHVSLFWYQQALGQGPEFLTYFQNEAQLDKSGLPSDRFFAERPEGSVSTLKIQRTQQEDSAVYLCASSLNEKRRSSYEQYFGPGTRLTVT.

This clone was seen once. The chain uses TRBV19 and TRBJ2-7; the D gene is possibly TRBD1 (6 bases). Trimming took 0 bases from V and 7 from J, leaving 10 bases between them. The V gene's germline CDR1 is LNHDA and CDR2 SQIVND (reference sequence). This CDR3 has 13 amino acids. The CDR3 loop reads CASSIEGGLEQYF. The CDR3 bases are TGTGCCAGTAGTATAGAAGGGGGTTTGGAGCAGTACTTC.

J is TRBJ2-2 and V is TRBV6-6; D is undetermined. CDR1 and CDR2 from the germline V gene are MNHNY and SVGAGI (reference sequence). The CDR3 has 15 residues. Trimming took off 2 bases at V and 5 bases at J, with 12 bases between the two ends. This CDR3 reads CASSYLESPTGELFF. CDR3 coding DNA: TGTGCCAGCAGTTACCTAGAGTCCCCGACCGGGGAGCTGTTTTTT.

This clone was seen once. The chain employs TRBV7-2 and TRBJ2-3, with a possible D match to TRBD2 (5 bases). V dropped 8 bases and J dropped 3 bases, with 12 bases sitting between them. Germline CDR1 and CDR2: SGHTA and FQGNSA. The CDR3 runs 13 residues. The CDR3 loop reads CASSPDWTDTQYF. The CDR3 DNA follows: TGTGCCAGCTCCCCGGACTGGACAGATACGCAGTATTTT.

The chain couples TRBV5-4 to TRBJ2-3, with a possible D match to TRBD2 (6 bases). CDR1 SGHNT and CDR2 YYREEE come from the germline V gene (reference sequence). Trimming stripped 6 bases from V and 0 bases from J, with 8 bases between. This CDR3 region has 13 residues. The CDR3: CASTGLSTDTQYF. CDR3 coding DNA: TGTGCCAGCACGGGACTTAGCACAGATACGCAGTATTTT.

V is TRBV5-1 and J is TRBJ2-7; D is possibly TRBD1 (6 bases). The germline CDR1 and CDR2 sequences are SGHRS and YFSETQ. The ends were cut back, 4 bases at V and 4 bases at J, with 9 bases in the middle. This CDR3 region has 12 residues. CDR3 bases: TGCGCCAGCAGCATCACAGGGTACGAGCAGTACTTC. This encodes CASSITGYEQYF.

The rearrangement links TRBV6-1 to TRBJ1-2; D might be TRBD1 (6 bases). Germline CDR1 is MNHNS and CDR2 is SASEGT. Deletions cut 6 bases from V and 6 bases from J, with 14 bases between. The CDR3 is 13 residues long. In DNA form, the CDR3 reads TGTGCCAGCAGGGTAACAGGGAGCGATGGCTACACCTTC. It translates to CASRVTGSDGYTF.

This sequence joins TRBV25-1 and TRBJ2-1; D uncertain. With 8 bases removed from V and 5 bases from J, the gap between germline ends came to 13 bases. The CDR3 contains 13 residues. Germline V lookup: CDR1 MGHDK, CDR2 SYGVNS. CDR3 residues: CASGYRQNNEQFF. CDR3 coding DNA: TGTGCCAGCGGTTACAGACAAAACAATGAGCAGTTCTTC.

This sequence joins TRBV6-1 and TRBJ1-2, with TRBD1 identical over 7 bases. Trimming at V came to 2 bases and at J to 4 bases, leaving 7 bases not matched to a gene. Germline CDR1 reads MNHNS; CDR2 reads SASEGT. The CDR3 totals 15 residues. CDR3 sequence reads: CASSESETGLYGYTF. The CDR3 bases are TGTGCCAGCAGTGAAAGCGAGACAGGGCTCTATGGCTACACCTTC.

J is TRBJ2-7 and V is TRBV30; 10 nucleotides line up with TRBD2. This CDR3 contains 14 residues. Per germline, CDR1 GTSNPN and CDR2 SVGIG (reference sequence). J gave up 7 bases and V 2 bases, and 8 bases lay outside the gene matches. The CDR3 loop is CAWSWGAGGLEQYF. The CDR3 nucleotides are TGTGCCTGGAGTTGGGGAGCGGGAGGGCTGGAGCAGTACTTC.

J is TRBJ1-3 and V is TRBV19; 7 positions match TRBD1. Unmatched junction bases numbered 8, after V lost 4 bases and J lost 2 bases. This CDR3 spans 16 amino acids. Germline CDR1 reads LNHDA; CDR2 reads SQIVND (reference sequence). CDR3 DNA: TGTGCCAGTAGTACTCGACAGGGTGGCCCTGGAAACACCATATATTTT. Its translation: CASSTRQGGPGNTIYF.

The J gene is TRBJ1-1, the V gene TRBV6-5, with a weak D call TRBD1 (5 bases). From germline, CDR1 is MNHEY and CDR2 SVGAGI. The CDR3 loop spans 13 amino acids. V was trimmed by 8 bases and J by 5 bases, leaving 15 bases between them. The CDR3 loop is CASRQGGETEAFF. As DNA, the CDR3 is TGTGCCAGCCGGCAGGGAGGAGAGACTGAAGCTTTCTTT.